The 2 T cell receptor beta chains listed next were all sequenced from one sample in a study of shared clonotypes between healthy human individuals. Naive CD8 cells, CD45RO-negative and positively selected for CCR7, excluded terminally differentiated effector memory CD45RA+ cells. Only in-frame clones appear in the TCRdb table, and some are missing; sequencing was by immunoSEQ multiplex PCR. In the table there are around 1.9 million clones, approximately 94% of which are singletons. The sample consisted of naive CD8+ T cells from PBMCs. The receptors here all came from a man younger than 35 in good health. Some clones in this sample may be carry-over from other donors' samples.

The table lists this clone with a count of one. The CDR3 bases are TGTGCCAGAAGCCCTGGGGCGGGCCTCTCTGGAAACACCATATATTTT. Translated, it gives CARSPGAGLSGNTIYF. V is TRBV5-3 and J is TRBJ1-3; D perhaps matches TRBD1 (5 bases). TRBV5-3 counts as an open reading frame of uncertain function. V was trimmed by 4 bases and J by 0 bases, leaving 14 bases between them. The CDR3 loop spans 16 amino acids.

The chain employs TRBV11-2 and TRBJ2-1; a possible D gene is TRBD2 (7 bases). The V gene's germline CDR1 is SGHAT and CDR2 FQNNGV. Between the trimmed V and J ends, which lost 6 bases and 9 bases, there was a span of 18 bases. The CDR3 length is 14 residues. CDR3 bases: TGTGCCAGCAGGTTCGGGGGGCTAGCCTCTGAGCAGTTCTTC. It translates to CASRFGGLASEQFF.